This T cell receptor (beta chain) was recorded in a study of blood T cell repertoires in COVID-19. The table came from immunoSEQ multiplex PCR; TCRdb's copy has only in-frame clones and leaves some out. The repertoire consists of about 170,000 clones, with around nine tenths occurring once and the leading ten covering around 0.77%. CDR1 and CDR2 (germline): SQVTM, ANQGSEA. The V end was cut by 5 bases, the J end by 0 bases, with 13 bases between. The CDR3 covers 15 residues. This TCR was recovered from a woman in her late teens or twenties who had recovered from COVID-19. The sample consisted of PBMCs or T cells enriched from blood (not recorded which). The chain employs TRBV29-1 and TRBJ2-2; D might be TRBD2 (5 bases). The CDR3 reads CSVIPRGANTGELFF. CDR3 DNA sequence: TGCAGCGTTATACCTCGGGGTGCGAACACCGGGGAGCTGTTTTTT.